This TCR beta chain was recorded in a study of blood T cell repertoires in COVID-19. Sequencing was performed with immunoSEQ multiplex PCR; in TCRdb, only in-frame clones are kept and a portion is missing. The sample holds 200,000 to 300,000 clones, roughly 86% seen once. Sequencing input: peripheral blood. The source is a woman aged 60-75 years who had recovered from COVID-19.

The CDR3 DNA reads as TGCAGTGCTAGTCGTCCTAGCTCCTACAATGAGCAGTTCTTC. This translates into CSASRPSSYNEQFF. The chain employs TRBV20-1 and TRBJ2-1; unclear D gene. The V gene lost 3 bases and the J gene lost 0 bases, with 9 bases spanning the gap. CDR1 DFQATT and CDR2 SNEGSKA come from the germline V gene (reference sequence). The CDR3 contains 14 residues.